The 17 T cell receptor beta chains in this list originate from one sample, sequenced in a study of shared clonotypes between healthy human individuals (dated by TCRdb to the early 2020s). The library relied on the immunoSEQ multiplex PCR assay. This immuneACCESS table, as held by TCRdb, lists in-frame sequences with V and J called but not all clones. Of the missing ones, under half trace to an unresolved V gene in checked studies; the others have no known cause. This sample has 600,000 to 750,000 clones in its table, and 60% to 80% of those were observed once. The ten largest clones take up around 1.8% of the sample. Sequenced material: memory CD4+ T cells sorted from blood. The sample's cell subset or site label, in plain terms: CD45RA-negative fraction. These receptors all stem from a woman in her 30s in good health.

On this clone itself: A clone one base away is much larger, so this may be a read error. The chain employs TRBV2 and TRBJ1-2; TRBD1 matches at 8 bases. This CDR3 comprises 12 residues. Germline trimming cut 6 bases from V and 3 bases from J; bases unmatched to any gene: 0. CDR1 and CDR2 from the germline V gene are SNHLY and FYNNEI. The CDR3 spells CASRDRDYGYTF. The CDR3 nucleotides are TGTGCCAGCAGGGACAGGGACTATGGCTACACCTTC.

This clone was detected a few times. The rearrangement uses TRBV19 and TRBJ2-2, with 8 bases lining up with TRBD2. This CDR3 is built from 17 residues. Germline CDR1 and CDR2: LNHDA and SQIVND (reference sequence). Trimming removed 7 bases from V and 6 bases from J; junction bases left unmatched: 16. Written as DNA, the CDR3 is TGTGCCAGTAAAACCCTCTCGATAGCGGGAATCCCCGGGGAGCTGTTTTTT. This sequence encodes CASKTLSIAGIPGELFF.

This clone occurred a few times. At the DNA level, this CDR3 is encoded by other sequences in the same sample as well. The rearrangement links TRBV20-1 to TRBJ2-7; D gene ambiguous. CDR3 length: 11 residues. CDR1 and CDR2 from the germline V gene are DFQATT and SNEGSKA (reference sequence). V was trimmed by 6 bases and J by 4 bases, leaving 10 bases between them. The CDR3 nucleotides are TGCAGTGCCGTCGCCCTTTACGAGCAGTACTTC. This translates into CSAVALYEQYF.

In nucleotides, the CDR3 is TGTGCCTGGAGGACTAGCGGGAGGCCCGAGCAGTTCTTC. It is translated as CAWRTSGRPEQFF. The chain recombines TRBV30 with TRBJ2-1; 13 positions agree with TRBD2. V lost 3 bases to trimming and J lost 10 bases; unmatched junction nucleotides: 3. Germline CDR1 reads GTSNPN; CDR2 reads SVGIG (reference sequence). This CDR3 has 13 residues.

The V and J genes are TRBV5-4 and TRBJ2-3, with D maybe TRBD2 (5 bases). CDR1 and CDR2 (germline): SGHNT, YYREEE (reference sequence). V lost 0 bases and J lost 10, with 12 bases in between. The CDR3 covers 13 residues. The CDR3 loop is CASSLDLLVSQYF. The CDR3 DNA reads TGTGCCAGCAGCTTGGATCTACTAGTTTCGCAGTATTTT.

This chain uses TRBV6-6 with TRBJ1-2; D ambiguous. Germline assignment: CDR1 MNHNY and CDR2 SVGAGI (reference sequence). V shed 5 bases and J shed 1 base, with 11 bases lying between them. This CDR3 comprises 14 residues. This CDR3 reads CASSREGYNYGYTF. The DNA for the CDR3 is TGTGCCAGCAGTCGGGAGGGTTATAACTATGGCTACACCTTC.

The chain uses TRBV19 and TRBJ1-4; the D gene is possibly TRBD1 (6 bases). The germline V gene has CDR1 LNHDA and CDR2 SQIVND (reference sequence). CDR3 size: 12 residues. V was cut by 5 bases and J by 8 bases, with 9 bases left in between. The CDR3 sequence: CASSYTGEKLFF. In nucleotides, the CDR3 is TGTGCCAGTAGTTATACAGGGGAAAAACTGTTTTTT.

This clone was counted between two and nine times. The chain links TRBV11-2 to TRBJ2-5, with TRBD1 identical over 10 bases. Germline V gives CDR1 SGHAT, CDR2 FQNNGV. J lost 4 bases, V lost 10 bases, and 6 bases had no gene match. This CDR3 has 13 residues. The CDR3 loop reads CATGTGASETQYF. In DNA form, the CDR3 reads TGTGCCACGGGGACAGGGGCTTCAGAGACCCAGTACTTC. Based on the CDR3 plus reference TRBV11-2 and TRBJ2-5, the full variable domain is EAGVAQSPRYKIIEKRQSVAFWCNPISGHATLYWYQQILGQGPKLLIQFQNNGVVDDSQLPKDRFSAERLKGVDSTLKIQPAKLEDSAVYLCATGTGASETQYFGPGTRLLVL.

The chain employs TRBV5-5 and TRBJ1-4; D is ambiguous. Between the trimmed V and J ends, which lost 1 base and 7 bases, there was a span of 11 bases. The CDR3 has 14 amino acids. Germline V gene sequence: CDR1 SGHKS, CDR2 YYEKEE (reference sequence). The CDR3 region has the DNA TGTGCCAGCAGCTTGCTGGGTATGGCTGAAAAACTGTTTTTT. Amino acids: CASSLLGMAEKLFF.

CDR3 loop: CASSKQAATNEKLFF. Here the CDR3 DNA reads TGTGCCAGCAGCAAACAGGCAGCCACTAATGAAAAACTGTTTTTT. V is TRBV21-1 and J is TRBJ1-4; TRBD1 was called by the table and not checked on the DNA. TRBV21-1 corresponds to a pseudogene. CDR3 length: 15 residues.

The chain links TRBV29-1 to TRBJ2-1; D is perhaps TRBD1 (5 bases). With 3 bases removed from V and 2 bases from J, the gap between germline ends came to 17 bases. From germline, CDR1 is SQVTM and CDR2 ANQGSEA. The CDR3 has 16 residues. The chain's CDR3 is CSVDGWAGRAYNEQFF. CDR3 in DNA: TGCAGCGTTGATGGGTGGGCAGGGCGCGCCTACAATGAGCAGTTCTTC.

The chain is built from TRBV30 and TRBJ2-3; TRBD2 agrees at 14 bases. From germline, CDR1 is GTSNPN and CDR2 SVGIG (reference sequence). The trim removed 1 base at V and 6 bases at J, leaving 6 bases unmatched. The CDR3 covers 16 residues. Here the CDR3 reads CAWSEGLAGVRDTQYF. CDR3 bases: TGTGCCTGGAGTGAGGGACTAGCGGGAGTAAGGGATACGCAGTATTTT.

This chain links TRBV28 with TRBJ1-2, with D unresolved. The CDR3 has 16 residues. Germline V gives CDR1 MDHEN, CDR2 SYDVKM. The V end was cut by 5 bases, the J end by 8 bases, with 24 bases between. This CDR3 is CASSLPVDSIGKGYTF. CDR3 coding DNA: TGTGCCAGCAGTCTACCGGTGGACTCGATTGGGAAGGGCTACACCTTC.

V and J are TRBV10-3 and TRBJ2-5; no clear D. Germline V lookup: CDR1 ENHRY, CDR2 SYGVKD. Trimming shortened V by 4 bases and J by 2 bases, and 8 bases separated the two germline ends. The CDR3 length is 13 residues. The CDR3 sequence is CAISGAAQETQYF. For the CDR3, the DNA is TGTGCCATCAGTGGGGCAGCACAAGAGACCCAGTACTTC.

The chain joins TRBV19 to TRBJ2-5; D not certain. The V gene's germline CDR1 is LNHDA and CDR2 SQIVND (reference sequence). V was pared by 3 bases and J by 4 bases, with 12 bases between. This CDR3 comprises 14 residues. The CDR3 coding sequence is TGTGCCAGTAGTATTCAAGCGAATGGAGAGACCCAGTACTTC. Translation: CASSIQANGETQYF. Supplemented by reference TRBV19 and TRBJ2-5, the full variable domain reads DGGITQSPKYLFRKEGQNVTLSCEQNLNHDAMYWYRQDPGQGLRLIYYSQIVNDFQKGDIAEGYSVSREKKESFPLTVTSAQKNPTAFYLCASSIQANGETQYFGPGTRLLVL.

The chain is built from TRBV7-9 and TRBJ2-7; TRBD2 is a possible D gene (5 bases). In germline, CDR1 is SEHNR, CDR2 FQNEAQ (reference sequence). The CDR3 is 13 residues long. V lost 1 base, J lost 3 bases, and 7 bases lay in between. DNA of the CDR3: TGTGCCAGCAGCTTAGGGACTTTCTACGAGCAGTACTTC. Its translation: CASSLGTFYEQYF.

The rearrangement uses TRBV7-2 and TRBJ2-5; D may match TRBD1 or TRBD2 (8 bases each). The CDR3 covers 16 residues. Trimming pared 2 bases from V and 4 bases from J, leaving 17 bases between. Germline loops: CDR1 SGHTA, CDR2 FQGNSA. This chain's CDR3 is CASSLLAGTGAETQYF. The CDR3, as DNA: TGTGCCAGCAGCTTATTAGCGGGGACAGGAGCAGAGACCCAGTACTTC.